The rows below give T cell receptor beta chains drawn from one sample of a study of T cells in Graves' hyperthyroidism and ophthalmopathy. Via MiXCR, TCRdb re-called the multiplex PCR reads, giving one row per CDR3 protein. The data hold about 550,000 distinct CDR3 sequences, with less than 25% observed a single time. The sequencing sample was made of blood. The receptor source for this set is a man in his late teens or twenties with Graves' hyperthyroidism. The CDR3 runs from the conserved cysteine through the conserved F or W. Fields, in order: V gene, D gene, clone size, J gene, CDR3 protein, CDR3 DNA. D genes are given only for firm matches. Size is stated for part of the rows, as once, few or many counts, or as a class when the clone is expanded.

TRBV5-1	TRBD1	.	TRBJ1-1	CASRRDRGNTEAFF	TGCGCCAGCAGGAGGGACAGGGGGAACACTGAAGCTTTCTTT
TRBV20-1	.	few	TRBJ2-7	CSASRRGLPYEQYF	TGCAGTGCTAGCAGGCGCGGGCTCCCCTACGAGCAGTACTTC
TRBV6-1	TRBD1	.	TRBJ1-1	CASRSQGAFTEAFF	TGTGCCAGCAGATCACAGGGGGCTTTCACTGAAGCTTTCTTT
TRBV30	.	many	TRBJ1-2	CAWNVLNPYGYTF	TGTGCCTGGAATGTACTAAATCCCTATGGCTACACCTTC
TRBV10-3	TRBD1	.	TRBJ1-1	CAIRGGQGAPEACF	TGTGCCATCAGGGGGGGACAGGGGGCCCCTGAAGCTTGCTTT
TRBV19	.	many	TRBJ1-5	CASSIVESNQPQHF	TGTGCCAGTAGTATTGTGGAAAGCAATCAGCCCCAGCATTTT
TRBV19	.	many	TRBJ2-2	CASTFTGELFF	TGTGCCAGTACATTCACCGGGGAGCTGTTTTTT
TRBV12-5	.	few	TRBJ1-1	CASGLGNMNTEAFF	TGTGCTAGTGGTTTGGGGAACATGAACACTGAAGCTTTCTTT
TRBV28	TRBD2	few	TRBJ2-5	CASSLPAGGRETQYF	TGTGCCAGCAGTTTACCAGCGGGAGGGCGGGAGACCCAGTACTTC
TRBV2	TRBD1	many	TRBJ1-3	CASSGTGHGNTIYF	TGTGCCAGCAGTGGGACAGGCCATGGGAACACCATATATTTT
TRBV6-5	.	many	TRBJ2-4	CASSYSGGGAKNIQYF	TGTGCCAGCAGTTACTCGGGAGGGGGGGCGAAAAACATTCAGTACTTC
TRBV6-4	.	.	TRBJ2-5	CASSASLRGVQETQYF	TGTGCCAGCAGTGCCTCCTTGAGGGGGGTCCAAGAGACCCAGTACTTC
TRBV10-3	.	many	TRBJ1-5	CAIRGDVGQPQHF	TGTGCCATCAGGGGAGATGTGGGTCAGCCCCAGCATTTT
TRBV6-1	.	.	TRBJ1-2	CASKTSHYGYTF	TGTGCCAGCAAGACTTCGCACTATGGCTACACCTTC
TRBV20-1	TRBD1	many	TRBJ2-7	CSARSSGQDSYEQYF	TGCAGTGCTAGATCGTCGGGACAGGATTCCTACGAGCAGTACTTC
TRBV6-5	.	many	TRBJ1-5	CASSFQQGTNQPQHF	TGTGCCAGCAGTTTTCAACAGGGAACGAATCAGCCCCAGCATTTT
TRBV12-3/TRBV12-4	.	few	TRBJ1-1	CASCRGSEAFF	TGTGCCAGCTGTAGGGGCTCTGAAGCTTTCTTT
TRBV7-8	.	.	TRBJ1-2	CASSLDRDNGYTF	TGTGCCAGCAGCTTAGACAGGGACAATGGCTACACCTTC
TRBV11-2	.	many	TRBJ1-1	CASSLGQNLDTEAFF	TGTGCCAGCAGCTTAGGGCAGAACCTTGACACTGAAGCTTTCTTT
TRBV27	.	few	TRBJ2-7	CASSLEASTGSPTYEQYF	TGTGCCAGCAGTCTAGAGGCCTCTACAGGGTCGCCCACCTACGAGCAGTACTTC
TRBV10-3	.	.	TRBJ1-1	CAISVQGNTEAFF	TGTGCCATCAGTGTCCAGGGGAACACTGAAGCTTTCTTT
TRBV12-3/TRBV12-4	TRBD2	many	TRBJ2-2	CASSPGGGVSGELFF	TGTGCCAGCAGCCCGGGAGGGGGGGTATCGGGGGAGCTGTTTTTT
TRBV2	.	many	TRBJ1-2	CASRGRLYNYGYTF	TGTGCCAGCAGGGGGAGGCTCTATAACTATGGCTACACCTTC
TRBV28	.	many	TRBJ2-5	CASIESGFGETQYF	TGTGCCAGCATTGAGTCAGGGTTCGGGGAGACCCAGTACTTC
TRBV11-2	.	many	TRBJ2-7	CASSLTVRAYEQYF	TGTGCCAGCAGCTTAACAGTACGCGCCTACGAGCAGTACTTC
TRBV28	.	many	TRBJ2-5	CASSKTAVETQYF	TGTGCCAGCAGTAAGACAGCGGTAGAGACCCAGTACTTC
TRBV27	.	many	TRBJ2-7	CASSPSMALGLEQYF	TGTGCCAGCAGTCCAAGTATGGCATTGGGGTTGGAGCAGTACTTC
TRBV12-3/TRBV12-4	.	.	TRBJ2-2	CASSVDFNTGELFF	TGTGCCAGCAGCGTCGACTTTAACACCGGGGAGCTGTTTTTT
TRBV15	TRBD1	few	TRBJ1-2	CATRGGRYGYTF	TGTGCCACCCGAGGGGGCCGGTATGGCTACACCTTC
TRBV30	.	few	TRBJ1-1	CASSPTGWTEAFF	TGTGCCTCCAGCCCGACAGGATGGACTGAAGCTTTCTTT
TRBV11-2	TRBD2	.	TRBJ2-5	CARRRTSGGGETQYF	TGTGCCAGACGGAGGACTAGCGGGGGGGGGGAGACCCAGTACTTC
TRBV6-1	.	many	TRBJ2-7	CASSTLVGEQYF	TGTGCCAGCAGTACCCTCGTCGGCGAGCAGTACTTC
TRBV2	.	many	TRBJ1-5	CASSDHPSNQPQHF	TGTGCCAGCAGTGATCACCCCAGCAATCAGCCCCAGCATTTT
TRBV7-6	.	.	TRBJ2-5	CASSPPPASQETQYF	TGTGCCAGCAGCCCCCCTCCGGCTTCGCAAGAGACCCAGTACTTC
TRBV6-1	TRBD1	many	TRBJ1-1	CASSEAVRQGRTEAFF	TGTGCCAGCAGTGAAGCCGTCCGACAGGGTAGAACTGAAGCTTTCTTT
TRBV9	TRBD1	many	TRBJ1-2	CASSVAPGQGPLNYGYTF	TGTGCCAGCAGCGTCGCGCCGGGACAGGGGCCTCTTAACTATGGCTACACCTTC
TRBV25-1	TRBD1	many	TRBJ1-2	CASSELGTGERGYTF	TGTGCCAGCAGTGAACTCGGGACAGGGGAACGGGGCTACACCTTC